This T cell receptor beta chain was captured by sequencing in a study of post-analysis software for immune sequencing data. Study-wide background: The disease courses spanned relapsing-remitting, secondary progressive and progressive-relapsing forms of multiple sclerosis. Study-wide results and limits: Significantly lower normalized Chao1 diversity was seen in multiple sclerosis patients than in controls. Roughly five TRBV segments appeared more often in patients than in controls, and TRBV5-6, TRBV5-1 and TRBV20-1 were among these. Samples made in the same batch grouped tightly together by F measure.

Worth noting for this clonotype: The antigen is unknown.

The ends lost 7 bases at V and 3 bases at J; junction bases unmatched: 9. This CDR3 comprises 14 residues. Germline values: CDR1 SGHRS, CDR2 YFSETQ. cDNA libraries for TCR beta contained unique molecular identifiers. With 1 to 10 million T cells as the source, hundreds of thousands of cDNA molecules resulted. Each CDR3 protein gets one entry after TCRdb re-called the PCR reads with MiXCR. The profile shows approximately 730,000 distinct CDR3 sequences, roughly 50% of them singletons. What was sequenced was blood. The clonotype was recovered from a girl aged 10 to 17 with multiple sclerosis. The gene calls are TRBV5-1 and TRBJ2-7, with 8 positions matching TRBD2. The DNA for the CDR3 is TGCGCCAGCGCCCGACCAAGCGGGAGCTACGAGCAGTACTTC. Residues: CASARPSGSYEQYF.